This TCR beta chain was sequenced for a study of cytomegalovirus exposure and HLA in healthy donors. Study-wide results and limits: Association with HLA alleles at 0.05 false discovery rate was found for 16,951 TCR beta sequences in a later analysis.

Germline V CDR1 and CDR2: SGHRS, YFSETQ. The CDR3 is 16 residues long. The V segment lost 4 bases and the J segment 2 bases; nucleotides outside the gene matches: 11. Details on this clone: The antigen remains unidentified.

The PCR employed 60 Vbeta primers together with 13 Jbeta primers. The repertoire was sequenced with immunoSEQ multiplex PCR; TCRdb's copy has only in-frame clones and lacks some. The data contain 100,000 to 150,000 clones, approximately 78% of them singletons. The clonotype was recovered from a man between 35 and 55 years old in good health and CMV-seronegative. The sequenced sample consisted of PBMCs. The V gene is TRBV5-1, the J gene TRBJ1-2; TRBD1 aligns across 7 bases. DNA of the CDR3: TGCGCCAGCAGCGACGCCAGGGACAGCTCCAACTATGGCTACACCTTC. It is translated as CASSDARDSSNYGYTF.